The 20 T cell receptor beta chains below were found in one sample sequenced in a study of blood T cells in healthy people across ages. Then a second PCR, running about 7 to 11 cycles, was carried out with a sample-barcoded 5' primer and a J-beta primer mix. TCRdb processed the 5' RACE reads anew with MiXCR; each CDR3 protein has one entry. The table includes 650,000 to 800,000 distinct CDR3 sequences, around two fifths detected once. The sample comprised blood. The receptors shown here come from a man between 60 and 70 years old in good health.

The gene calls are TRBV18 and TRBJ2-1; D is undetermined. Trimming took off 5 bases at V and 4 bases at J, with 9 bases between the two ends. Per the germline V gene, CDR1 is KGHSH and CDR2 is LQKENI. This CDR3 is built from 13 residues. This CDR3 is CASSTDSYNEQFF. The CDR3, as DNA: TGTGCCAGCTCAACGGATTCGTACAATGAGCAGTTCTTC. The full variable domain, completed using reference TRBV18 and TRBJ2-1, is NAGVMQNPRHLVRRRGQEARLRCSPMKGHSHVYWYRQLPEEGLKFMVYLQKENIIDESGMPKERFSAEFPKEGPSILRIQQVVRGDSAAYFCASSTDSYNEQFFGPGTRLTVL.

This clonotype turned up a few times. This chain uses TRBV6-1 with TRBJ2-7; 8 bases line up with TRBD1. CDR3 length: 15 residues. Unmatched junction bases numbered 13, after V lost 5 bases and J lost 7 bases. Per the germline V gene, CDR1 is MNHNS and CDR2 is SASEGT. The CDR3 spells CASSTGGRIYNEQYF. In DNA form, the CDR3 reads TGTGCCAGCAGTACAGGGGGTCGCATCTACAATGAGCAGTACTTC.

J is TRBJ1-6 and V is TRBV29-1; 9 bases match TRBD1. Unmatched junction bases numbered 2, after V lost 6 bases and J lost 5 bases. Germline CDR1 reads SQVTM; CDR2 reads ANQGSEA. This CDR3 comprises 13 residues. CDR3 in amino acids: CSVRDRDNSPLHF. For the CDR3, the DNA is TGCAGCGTCAGGGACAGGGATAATTCACCCCTCCACTTT.

This clonotype has at least ten counts. The rearrangement uses TRBV6-1 and TRBJ1-2; D uncertain. V lost 4 bases to trimming and J lost 7 bases, with 13 bases between them. CDR3 length: 13 residues. The germline V gene has CDR1 MNHNS and CDR2 SASEGT. The CDR3 region has the DNA TGTGCCAGCAGTGGAGGTCGTGACCGTGGCTACACCTTC. It translates to CASSGGRDRGYTF.

This clonotype has at least ten counts. The chain carries TRBV4-1 and TRBJ2-7; D gene ambiguous. V dropped 4 bases and J dropped 2 bases, with 9 bases sitting between them. CDR1 is MGHRA, CDR2 YSYEKL, per germline. The CDR3 contains 13 residues. In nucleotides, the CDR3 is TGCGCCAGCAGCCCCCAATGGACCTACGAGCAGTACTTC. Protein sequence: CASSPQWTYEQYF.

The chain recombines TRBV14 with TRBJ2-5; D call uncertain. CDR3 length: 12 residues. Trimming shortened V by 6 bases and J by 11 bases, and 16 bases separated the two germline ends. Germline V gene lookup returns CDR1 SGHDN and CDR2 FVKESK. The CDR3 DNA reads as TGTGCCAGCAGTTACAGCCACCTGGAGCAGTACTTC. Translation: CASSYSHLEQYF.

The rearrangement uses TRBV20-1 and TRBJ1-1; the match to TRBD1 covers 8 bases. The germline V gene has CDR1 DFQATT and CDR2 SNEGSKA (reference sequence). V trimming: 4 bases; J trimming: 1 base; junction bases outside the gene matches: 5. The CDR3 runs 14 residues. The CDR3 DNA reads as TGCAGTGCTATTACCGGGACAGGGAACACTGAAGCTTTCTTT. Translating gives CSAITGTGNTEAFF.

Points on this clonotype: The junction does not match germline at one end; this may be a read error. This sequence joins TRBV18 and TRBJ1-5; D ambiguous. Germline V gives CDR1 KGHSH, CDR2 LQKENI. The CDR3 length is 16 residues. This chain's CDR3 is CVSSPTRGSANQPQHF. The CDR3 bases are TGTGTCAGCTCACCAACTCGAGGGTCCGCTAATCAGCCCCAGCATTTT.

The chain has TRBV27 and TRBJ2-7, with D tentatively TRBD1 or TRBD2 (5 bases each). The CDR3 runs 14 residues. V was cut by 9 bases and J by 3 bases, with 18 bases left in between. In germline, CDR1 is MNHEY, CDR2 SMNVEV (reference sequence). The DNA for the CDR3 is TGTGCCAGACTAATTTCGGGACCCTACTACGAGCAGTACTTC. Amino acids: CARLISGPYYEQYF.

Regarding this clonotype: Its ends do not fully match the called genes, so a read error is possible. The rearrangement joins TRBV5-1 to TRBJ2-5, with 8 bases that match TRBD1. CDR3 length: 16 amino acids. Germline V CDR1 and CDR2: SGHRS, YFSETQ. The CDR3 DNA follows: TGCGCCAGCAGCTTGGCATCTCCCAGGACAGGGTACGAGCAGTATTTC. Translation gives CASSLASPRTGYEQYF.

The rearrangement links TRBV7-8 to TRBJ2-1, with TRBD2 matching 8 bases. This CDR3 spans 17 amino acids. After removal of 3 bases from V and 6 bases from J, the junction contained 13 bases not matched to a gene. Germline CDR1 reads SGHVS; CDR2 reads FQNEAQ. The CDR3 loop reads CASSLEVTGGAPNEQFF. DNA for the CDR3: TGTGCCAGCAGCTTGGAGGTAACGGGGGGGGCCCCCAATGAGCAGTTCTTC. Based on the CDR3 plus reference TRBV7-8 and TRBJ2-1, the full variable domain is GAGVSQSPRYKVAKRGQDVALRCDPISGHVSLFWYQQALGQGPEFLTYFQNEAQLDKSGLPSDRFFAERPEGSVSTLKIQRTQQEDSAVYLCASSLEVTGGAPNEQFFGPGTRLTVL.

This clonotype was counted many times. The chain's CDR3 is CASSTGGAYEQYF. Written as DNA, the CDR3 is TGTGCCAGCAGCACCGGGGGTGCCTACGAGCAGTACTTC. The chain recombines TRBV7-2 with TRBJ2-7; D possibly corresponds to TRBD2 (6 bases). The CDR3 contains 13 residues. The germline V gene encodes CDR1 SGHTA and CDR2 FQGNSA. V was clipped by 5 bases and J by 2 bases, with 10 bases between them.

V gene TRBV18 combines with J gene TRBJ2-5, with 7 nucleotides matching TRBD1. The J call could be wrong; TRBJ2-7 is a better fit for the DNA end. Germline CDR1 and CDR2: KGHSH and LQKENI. CDR3 length: 14 residues. The CDR3 DNA sequence: TGTGCCAGCTTAAAATGGGACAGTACCTACGAGCAGTACTTC. Encoded protein: CASLKWDSTYEQYF.

This clonotype was seen a few times. The chain recombines TRBV5-1 with TRBJ1-1; perhaps TRBD1 as D (6 bases). CDR1 and CDR2 (germline): SGHRS, YFSETQ. The CDR3 consists of 14 residues. V was shortened by 3 bases and J by 2 bases, with 11 bases between the two germline ends. The CDR3 DNA sequence: TGCGCCAGCAGCTCTGGACAGAGTAACACTGAAGCTTTCTTT. Amino acid sequence: CASSSGQSNTEAFF.

The chain carries TRBV30 and TRBJ2-4, with D possibly being TRBD1 or TRBD2 (5 bases each). Germline-derived CDR1 and CDR2 are GTSNPN and SVGIG (reference sequence). The CDR3 spans 13 residues. V lost 1 base and J lost 13, with 17 bases in between. CDR3 sequence (DNA): TGTGCCTGGAGTGGAAGCAGGTTGGGGGAGCAGTACTTC. This sequence encodes CAWSGSRLGEQYF.

The rearrangement links TRBV5-1 to TRBJ2-3, with D possibly being TRBD2 (7 bases). Trimming stripped 6 bases from V and 2 bases from J, with 19 bases between. The length of the CDR3 is 16 residues. Looked up from germline, CDR1 is SGHRS and CDR2 is YFSETQ. CDR3 DNA: TGCGCCAGCACGGAAGGGGGGGGCTTAGACACAGATACGCAGTATTTT. It is translated as CASTEGGGLDTDTQYF.

The chain couples TRBV27 to TRBJ2-7, with 9 bases identical to TRBD1. CDR1 and CDR2 from the germline V gene are MNHEY and SMNVEV (reference sequence). The V gene end was trimmed by 3 bases and the J gene end by 6 bases; junction bases not matched to a gene: 6. This CDR3 region has 14 residues. The CDR3 here is CASSFGTGLGEQYF. In nucleotides, the CDR3 is TGTGCCAGCAGTTTCGGGACAGGGTTGGGCGAGCAGTACTTC.

As concerns this clonotype: One end of the junction does not line up with germline, which may come from a read error. The rearrangement joins TRBV20-1 to TRBJ1-6, with 7 bases lining up with TRBD1. Per germline, CDR1 DFQATT and CDR2 SNEGSKA (reference sequence). The CDR3 contains 15 residues. CDR3 loop: CSAGAGGAYNSPPHF. The CDR3, as DNA: TGCAGTGCCGGGGCAGGGGGTGCCTATAATTCACCCCCCCACTTT.

The chain uses TRBV5-6 and TRBJ2-3; weak D call: TRBD2 (6 bases). Germline V CDR1 and CDR2: SGHDT, YYEEEE. This CDR3 is 15 amino acids long. V was shortened by 4 bases and J by 4 bases, with 16 bases between the two germline ends. Here the CDR3 reads CASSQQTSNADTQYF. In DNA, the CDR3 is TGTGCCAGCAGCCAACAAACTAGCAATGCAGATACGCAGTATTTT. Complete variable domain (other parts from reference TRBV5-6 and TRBJ2-3): DAGVTQSPTHLIKTRGQQVTLRCSPKSGHDTVSWYQQALGQGPQFIFQYYEEEERQRGNFPDRFSGHQFPNYSSELNVNALLLGDSALYLCASSQQTSNADTQYFGPGTRLTVL.

The table lists this clonotype with a few counts. This chain joins TRBV3-1 and TRBJ2-7; 8 nucleotides align to TRBD1. V trimming: 5 bases; J trimming: 3 bases; junction bases outside the gene matches: 6. The CDR3 has 14 amino acids. Germline V gene data show CDR1 as LGHDT and CDR2 as YNNKEL (reference sequence). The CDR3 reads CASSSSTGVYEQYF. DNA of the CDR3: TGTGCCAGCAGCTCCTCGACAGGGGTCTACGAGCAGTACTTC.